This T cell receptor (beta chain) was obtained from a study of cytomegalovirus exposure and HLA in healthy donors. Trimming stripped 4 bases from V and 6 bases from J, with 16 bases between. The germline CDR1 and CDR2 sequences are SGDLS and YYNGEE. The CDR3 runs to 14 residues. The PCR employed 60 Vbeta primers together with 13 Jbeta primers. The method was immunoSEQ multiplex PCR; TCRdb's version includes in-frame clones alone and lacks a portion of them. The top ten clones hold nearly 0.4% of a sample with about 200,000 clones, more than 75% of them seen once. Concerning this clone itself: Its antigen is still unknown.

Study-level points and caveats: In an earlier analysis, about 87% or about 30%: the productive usage of most TCR beta V segments. It was shown in a later analysis that HLA-associated TCR beta chains were more clonally expanded than other, equally common chains. Reportedly, TCR beta sequences accurately predicted HLA-A and HLA-B alleles in most subjects. Most observed TCR sequences were rare, whereas some public TCRs were detected in many donors.

The chain recombines TRBV9 with TRBJ1-2; a possible D gene is TRBD1 (6 bases). The sample was PBMCs. The source of this sequence is a male donor in good health and CMV-seropositive. The CDR3 protein is CASSLRVTGNGYTF. For the CDR3, the DNA is TGTGCCAGCAGCCTAAGGGTCACAGGGAATGGCTACACCTTC.